This T cell receptor (beta chain) was sequenced during a study of T cell responses to AZD1222 COVID-19 vaccine. Generated by immunoSEQ multiplex PCR, the TCRdb table keeps only in-frame clones and is missing some. This sample yields over 130,000 clones, of which about 93% are seen a single time; 5.1% belongs to the top ten. Sample: peripheral blood, taken on day 0 of AZD1222 vaccination. The clonotype comes from an adult in good health.

CDR3: CAVHRAGAYEQYF. CDR3 DNA: TGTGCCGTGCACCGGGCGGGAGCCTACGAGCAGTACTTC. This chain uses TRBV7-9 with TRBJ2-7; 7 nucleotides align to TRBD2. The CDR3 consists of 13 residues. With 11 bases clipped from V and 2 bases from J, the junction kept 9 bases outside the gene matches. Germline V gene lookup returns CDR1 SEHNR and CDR2 FQNEAQ (reference sequence). Full variable domain (outside the CDR3, taken from reference TRBV7-9 and TRBJ2-7): DTGVSQNPRHKITKRGQNVTFRCDPISEHNRLYWYRQTLGQGPEFLTYFQNEAQLEKSRLLSDRFSAERPKGSFSTLEIQRTEQGDSAMYLCAVHRAGAYEQYFGPGTRLTVT.